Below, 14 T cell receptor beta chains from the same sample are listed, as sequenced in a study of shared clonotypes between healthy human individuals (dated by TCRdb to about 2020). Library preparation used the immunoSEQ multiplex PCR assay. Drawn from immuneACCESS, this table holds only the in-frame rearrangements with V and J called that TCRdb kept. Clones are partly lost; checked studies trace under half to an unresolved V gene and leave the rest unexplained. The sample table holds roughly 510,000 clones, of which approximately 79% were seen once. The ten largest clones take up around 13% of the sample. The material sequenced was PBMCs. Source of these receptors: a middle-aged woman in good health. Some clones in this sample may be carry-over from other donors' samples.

The CDR3 DNA is TGTGGGGCCGGGGCGACTAATGAAAAACTGTTTTTT. It specifies CGAGATNEKLFF. This rearrangement joins TRBV19 to TRBJ1-4; tentatively, D is TRBD1 (5 bases). CDR3 size: 12 residues. CDR1 LNHDA and CDR2 SQIVND come from the germline V gene (reference sequence).

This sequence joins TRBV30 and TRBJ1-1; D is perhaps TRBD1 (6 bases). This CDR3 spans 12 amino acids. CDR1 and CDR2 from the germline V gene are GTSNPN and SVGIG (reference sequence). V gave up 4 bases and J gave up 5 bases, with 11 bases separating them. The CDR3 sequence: CAWTQGGTEAFF. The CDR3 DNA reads TGTGCCTGGACACAGGGTGGGACTGAAGCTTTCTTT. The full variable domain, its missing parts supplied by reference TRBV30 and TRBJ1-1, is SQTIHQWPATLVQPVGSPLSLECTVEGTSNPNLYWYRQAAGRGLQLLFYSVGIGQISSEVPQNLSASRPQDRQFILSSKKLLLSDSGFYLCAWTQGGTEAFFGQGTRLTVV.

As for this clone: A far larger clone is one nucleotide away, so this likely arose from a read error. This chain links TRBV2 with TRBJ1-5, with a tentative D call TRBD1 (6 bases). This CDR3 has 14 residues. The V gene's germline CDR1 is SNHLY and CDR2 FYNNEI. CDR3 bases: TGTGCCGGCAGTGAATTGGACAGCGATCAGCCCCAGCATTTT. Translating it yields CAGSELDSDQPQHF.

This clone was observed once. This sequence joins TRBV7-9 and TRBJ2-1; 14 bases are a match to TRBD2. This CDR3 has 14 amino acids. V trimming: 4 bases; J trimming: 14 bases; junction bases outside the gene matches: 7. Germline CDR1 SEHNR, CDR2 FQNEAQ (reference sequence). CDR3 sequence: CASSSGTSGSSEFF. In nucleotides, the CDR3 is TGTGCCAGCAGCTCAGGGACTAGCGGGAGTTCGGAGTTCTTC.

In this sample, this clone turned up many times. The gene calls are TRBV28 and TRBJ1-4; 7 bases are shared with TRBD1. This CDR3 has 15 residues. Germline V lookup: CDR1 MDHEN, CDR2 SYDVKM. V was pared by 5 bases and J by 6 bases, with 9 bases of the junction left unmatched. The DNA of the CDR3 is TGTGCCAGCAGTCAACACGGGACAGTATATGAAAAACTGTTTTTT. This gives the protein CASSQHGTVYEKLFF.

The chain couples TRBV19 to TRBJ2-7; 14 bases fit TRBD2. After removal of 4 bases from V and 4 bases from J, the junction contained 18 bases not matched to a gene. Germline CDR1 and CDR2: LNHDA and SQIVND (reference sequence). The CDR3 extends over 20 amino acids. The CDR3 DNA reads TGTGCCAGTAGTAGAGTTGGGGGACTAGCGGGAGAATTGGGTCTATACGAGCAGTACTTC. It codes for CASSRVGGLAGELGLYEQYF.

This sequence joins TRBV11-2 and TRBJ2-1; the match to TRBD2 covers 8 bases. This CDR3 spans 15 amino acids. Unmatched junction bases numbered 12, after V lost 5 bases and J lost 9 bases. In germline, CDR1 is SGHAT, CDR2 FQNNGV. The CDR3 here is CASSRRTGGPFEQFF. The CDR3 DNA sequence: TGTGCCAGCAGCCGCAGAACGGGAGGGCCATTTGAGCAGTTCTTC.

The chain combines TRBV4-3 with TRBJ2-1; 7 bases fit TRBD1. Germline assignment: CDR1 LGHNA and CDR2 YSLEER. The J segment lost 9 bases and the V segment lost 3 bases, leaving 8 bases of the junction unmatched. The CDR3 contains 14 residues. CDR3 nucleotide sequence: TGCGCCAGCAGCCAGGAAACAGGGGATGGTGAGCAGTTCTTC. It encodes CASSQETGDGEQFF.

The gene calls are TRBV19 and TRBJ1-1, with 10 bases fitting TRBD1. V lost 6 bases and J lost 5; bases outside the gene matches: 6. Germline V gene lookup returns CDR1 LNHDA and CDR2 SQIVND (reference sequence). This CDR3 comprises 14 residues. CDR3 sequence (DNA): TGTGCCAGTAGAAAAGGACAGGGGGGTACTGAAGCTTTCTTT. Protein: CASRKGQGGTEAFF.

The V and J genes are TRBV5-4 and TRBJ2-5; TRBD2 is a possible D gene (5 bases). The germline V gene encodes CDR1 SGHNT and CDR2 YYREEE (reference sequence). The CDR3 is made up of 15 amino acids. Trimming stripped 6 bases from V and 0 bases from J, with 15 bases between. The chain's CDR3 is CASTRDYSYQETQYF. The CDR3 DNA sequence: TGTGCCAGCACCCGCGACTACTCGTACCAAGAGACCCAGTACTTC.

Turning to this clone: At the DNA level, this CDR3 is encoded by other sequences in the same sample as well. CDR3 region: CASSVQGYNEQFF. The CDR3, as DNA: TGTGCCAGCAGTGTTCAGGGCTACAATGAGCAGTTCTTC. This chain uses TRBV6-1 with TRBJ2-1, with D tentatively TRBD1 (5 bases). This CDR3 contains 13 residues. V gave up 4 bases and J gave up 3 bases, with 7 bases separating them. CDR1 is MNHNS, CDR2 SASEGT, per germline.

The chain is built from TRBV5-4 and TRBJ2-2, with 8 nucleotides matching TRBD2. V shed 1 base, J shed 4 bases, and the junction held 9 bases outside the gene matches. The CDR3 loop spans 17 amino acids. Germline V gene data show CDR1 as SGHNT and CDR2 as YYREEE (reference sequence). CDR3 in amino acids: CASSLSGGRYLTGELFF. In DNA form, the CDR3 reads TGTGCCAGCAGCTTGTCCGGCGGGAGGTATCTCACCGGGGAGCTGTTTTTT.

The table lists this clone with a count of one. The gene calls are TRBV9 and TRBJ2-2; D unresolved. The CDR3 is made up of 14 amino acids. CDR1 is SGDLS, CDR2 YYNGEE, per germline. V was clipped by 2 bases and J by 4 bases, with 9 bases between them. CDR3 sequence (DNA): TGTGCCAGCAGCGTGATTGGCCTCACCGGGGAGCTGTTTTTT. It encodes CASSVIGLTGELFF.

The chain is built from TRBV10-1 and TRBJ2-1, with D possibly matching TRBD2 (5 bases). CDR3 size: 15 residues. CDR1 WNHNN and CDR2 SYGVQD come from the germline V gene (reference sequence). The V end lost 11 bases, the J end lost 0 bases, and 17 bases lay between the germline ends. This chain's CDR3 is CARRPGLSSYNEQFF. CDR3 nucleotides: TGCGCCCGAAGACCCGGACTCTCCTCCTACAATGAGCAGTTCTTC.